The 15 T cell receptor beta chains below come from one sample, sequenced in a study of immune reconstitution after stem cell transplant in scleroderma. TCRdb fed the RT-PCR reads into MiXCR, producing one record per CDR3 protein. In the table there are about 660 distinct CDR3 sequences, around 8.5% of which are singletons. Sampling took place before or after autologous hematopoietic stem cell transplantation (not recorded which). The source is a male donor with systemic sclerosis.

Sample share makes this clonotype medium-sized. The genes are TRBV29-1 and TRBJ2-3; 11 bases map to TRBD1. V lost 6 bases, J lost 4 bases, and 3 bases stayed unmatched. Germline CDR1 SQVTM, CDR2 ANQGSEA. This CDR3 has 13 amino acids. The CDR3 reads CSVGTGGADTQYF. In nucleotides, the CDR3 is TGCAGCGTGGGGACAGGGGGAGCAGATACGCAGTATTTT.

This clonotype is large. The chain carries TRBV20-1 and TRBJ2-1; 9 positions match TRBD2. Germline CDR1 is DFQATT and CDR2 is SNEGSKA (reference sequence). Trimming took 5 bases from V and 9 from J; bases not matched to a gene: 17. The CDR3 has 16 residues. This CDR3 is CSASGGGALASREQFF. The CDR3 coding sequence is TGCAGTGCTTCTGGCGGGGGGGCTTTAGCGTCGCGTGAGCAGTTCTTC.

This clonotype is deemed medium-sized. V is TRBV20-1 and J is TRBJ2-5; 11 nucleotides agree with TRBD1. V lost 3 bases and J lost 5; bases outside the gene matches: 5. Per germline, CDR1 DFQATT and CDR2 SNEGSKA (reference sequence). This CDR3 is 14 amino acids long. CDR3 DNA sequence: TGCAGTGCTAGTGCCGGGACAGGGGGGGAGACCCAGTACTTC. It specifies CSASAGTGGETQYF.

This clonotype is deemed medium-sized. The V and J genes are TRBV20-1 and TRBJ2-5; D unclear. The V end was cut by 5 bases, the J end by 2 bases, with 9 bases between. This CDR3 spans 12 amino acids. CDR1 is DFQATT and CDR2 is SNEGSKA in the germline V gene (reference sequence). CDR3 protein: CSADPGQETQYF. DNA for the CDR3: TGCAGTGCTGACCCAGGTCAAGAGACCCAGTACTTC.

There are a few counts of this clonotype. The V and J genes are TRBV5-6 and TRBJ1-1; no clear D. The V end was cut by 5 bases, the J end by 4 bases, with 6 bases between. The CDR3 runs 11 residues. Per the germline V gene, CDR1 is SGHDT and CDR2 is YYEEEE. The CDR3 region is CASSIGTEAFF. Here the CDR3 DNA reads TGTGCCAGCAGTATAGGCACTGAAGCTTTCTTT.

Judged by abundance, this clonotype is medium-sized. The chain has TRBV29-1 and TRBJ2-7, with TRBD2 identical over 8 bases. Losses at the gene ends were 2 bases for V and 6 bases for J; bases not matched to a gene: 9. This CDR3 spans 14 amino acids. Germline V gives CDR1 SQVTM, CDR2 ANQGSEA. As DNA, the CDR3 is TGCAGCGTTGAAACCCGGGAGGGCCTAGGCGAGCAGTACTTC. Its translation is CSVETREGLGEQYF.

This clonotype is categorized as medium-sized. Here the CDR3 reads CASSAGTSWALQETQYF. Here the CDR3 DNA reads TGCGCCAGCAGCGCCGGGACTAGCTGGGCCTTACAAGAGACCCAGTACTTC. The chain employs TRBV10-1 and TRBJ2-5, with 9 bases fitting TRBD2. V shed 6 bases, J shed 2 bases, and the junction held 13 bases outside the gene matches. The V gene's germline CDR1 is WNHNN and CDR2 SYGVQD (reference sequence). The CDR3 totals 17 residues.

This clonotype was seen a handful of times. The chain is built from TRBV27 and TRBJ2-1; the match to TRBD2 covers 8 bases. This CDR3 has 14 residues. The V gene end was trimmed by 2 bases and the J gene end by 9 bases; junction bases not matched to a gene: 6. The germline gives CDR1 MNHEY, CDR2 SMNVEV (reference sequence). The CDR3: CASSLREGLGEQFF. CDR3 DNA: TGTGCCAGCAGTTTACGGGAGGGCCTGGGTGAGCAGTTCTTC.

This clonotype is classed as medium-sized. The chain uses TRBV6-5 and TRBJ2-2, with no clear D. Trimming shortened V by 6 bases and J by 9 bases, and 17 bases separated the two germline ends. Germline CDR1 reads MNHEY; CDR2 reads SVGAGI. The CDR3 totals 14 residues. The CDR3 protein is CASSHVTDRRELFF. CDR3 nucleotides: TGTGCCAGCAGCCACGTTACGGACCGCAGGGAGCTGTTTTTT.

By share, this clonotype ranks as large (0.1 to 1%). This chain connects TRBV5-6 to TRBJ2-7; D may be TRBD1 or TRBD2 (6 bases each). Germline CDR1 is SGHDT and CDR2 is YYEEEE. V was shortened by 0 bases and J by 8 bases, with 21 bases between the two germline ends. The CDR3 consists of 16 residues. This CDR3 reads CASSLEPRGGRSQQYF. The CDR3 DNA sequence: TGTGCCAGCAGCTTGGAGCCCCGTGGGGGGCGAAGCCAGCAGTACTTC.

This clonotype rates as medium-sized. The genes are TRBV5-1 and TRBJ2-3; possible D gene TRBD1, 7 bases. The V gene lost 5 bases and the J gene lost 4 bases, with 17 bases spanning the gap. This CDR3 spans 15 amino acids. CDR1 and CDR2 from the germline V gene are SGHRS and YFSETQ. The CDR3 sequence is CASRPRQGGSDTQYF. The CDR3 DNA sequence: TGCGCCAGCAGACCCCGACAGGGAGGATCAGATACGCAGTATTTT. Full variable domain (outside the CDR3, taken from reference TRBV5-1 and TRBJ2-3): KAGVTQTPRYLIKTRGQQVTLSCSPISGHRSVSWYQQTPGQGLQFLFEYFSETQRNKGNFPGRFSGRQFSNSRSEMNVSTLELGDSALYLCASRPRQGGSDTQYFGPGTRLTVL.

This clonotype was picked up a small number of times. The chain uses TRBV19 and TRBJ2-3; 10 bases agree with TRBD2. V was pared by 7 bases and J by 1 base, with 8 bases of the junction left unmatched. This CDR3 comprises 16 residues. In germline, CDR1 is LNHDA, CDR2 SQIVND (reference sequence). The CDR3 DNA reads TGTGCCAGTACCCCCGTAGCGGGGGGCCGCACAGATACGCAGTATTTT. It codes for CASTPVAGGRTDTQYF.

By share, this clonotype counts as medium-sized. The rearrangement uses TRBV5-1 and TRBJ2-3; D gene unclear. The CDR3 totals 13 residues. V lost 4 bases, J lost 2 bases, and 8 bases lay in between. Germline CDR1 reads SGHRS; CDR2 reads YFSETQ. DNA for the CDR3: TGCGCCAGCAGCCCCCACGTCACAGATACGCAGTATTTT. Its protein is CASSPHVTDTQYF.

Relative to its sample, this clonotype is medium-sized (0.01 to 0.1%). The gene calls are TRBV5-1 and TRBJ2-7, with D perhaps being TRBD1 or TRBD2 (5 bases each). This CDR3 is 14 amino acids long. With 5 bases removed from V and 0 bases from J, the gap between germline ends came to 12 bases. The germline V gene has CDR1 SGHRS and CDR2 YFSETQ. CDR3 sequence (DNA): TGCGCCAGCAGACATGAGGGGAACTCCTACGAGCAGTACTTC. Translating it yields CASRHEGNSYEQYF.

The chain couples TRBV7-2 to TRBJ2-4, with 10 bases fitting TRBD2. Germline V gives CDR1 SGHTA, CDR2 FQGNSA. The CDR3 totals 17 residues. J gave up 0 bases and V 2 bases, and 4 bases lay outside the gene matches. CDR3 sequence (DNA): TGTGCCAGCAGCTTACCGACTAGCGGGTCAGCCAAAAACATTCAGTACTTC. The encoded protein is CASSLPTSGSAKNIQYF.